Shown below are 3 T cell receptor beta chains from a single sample sequenced in a study of PD-1 blockade in classical Hodgkin lymphoma. Only in-frame clones appear in the TCRdb table, and some are missing; sequencing was by immunoSEQ multiplex PCR. Of 20,000 to 25,000 clones in the sample, 74% were seen once. Exposure to brentuximab vedotin varied, and each patient had relapsed following autologous stem cell transplantation. The source was peripheral blood mononuclear cells (PBMCs), collected at baseline. These receptors all come from a human donor with classical Hodgkin lymphoma.

The CDR3: CASSPGGGRIGELFF. In DNA, the CDR3 is TGTGCCAGCTCCCCCGGCGGGGGAAGGATCGGGGAGCTGTTTTTT. This chain links TRBV18 with TRBJ2-2, with 7 bases matching TRBD2. Germline assignment: CDR1 KGHSH and CDR2 LQKENI. The CDR3 has 15 amino acids. Germline trimming cut 6 bases from V and 7 bases from J; bases unmatched to any gene: 11.

This clone was seen a single time. This chain links TRBV19 with TRBJ1-5; D unresolved. This CDR3 is built from 14 residues. Germline V gene data show CDR1 as LNHDA and CDR2 as SQIVND (reference sequence). The V gene lost 5 bases and the J gene lost 0 bases, with 8 bases spanning the gap. The CDR3 DNA follows: TGTGCCAGTAGTCCGGGGTATAGCAATCAGCCCCAGCATTTT. Amino acid sequence: CASSPGYSNQPQHF.

The V call is TRBV28, the J call TRBJ1-5; 7 bases map to TRBD1. The CDR3 contains 16 residues. The germline V gene encodes CDR1 MDHEN and CDR2 SYDVKM. V lost 5 bases, J lost 5 bases, and 12 bases stayed unmatched. The chain's CDR3 is CASSLSGHRGHQPQHF. The CDR3 DNA follows: TGTGCCAGCAGTCTAAGCGGACACAGGGGCCATCAGCCCCAGCATTTT.